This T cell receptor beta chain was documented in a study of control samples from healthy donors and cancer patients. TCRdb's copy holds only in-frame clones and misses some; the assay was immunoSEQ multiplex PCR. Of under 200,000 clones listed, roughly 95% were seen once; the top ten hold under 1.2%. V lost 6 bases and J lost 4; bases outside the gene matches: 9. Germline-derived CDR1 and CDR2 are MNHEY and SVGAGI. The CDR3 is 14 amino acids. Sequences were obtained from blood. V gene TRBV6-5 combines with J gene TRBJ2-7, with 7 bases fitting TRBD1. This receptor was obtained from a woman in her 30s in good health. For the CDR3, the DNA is TGTGCCAGCAGACTCGACAGGGTCGTTTACGAGCAGTACTTC. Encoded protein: CASRLDRVVYEQYF.